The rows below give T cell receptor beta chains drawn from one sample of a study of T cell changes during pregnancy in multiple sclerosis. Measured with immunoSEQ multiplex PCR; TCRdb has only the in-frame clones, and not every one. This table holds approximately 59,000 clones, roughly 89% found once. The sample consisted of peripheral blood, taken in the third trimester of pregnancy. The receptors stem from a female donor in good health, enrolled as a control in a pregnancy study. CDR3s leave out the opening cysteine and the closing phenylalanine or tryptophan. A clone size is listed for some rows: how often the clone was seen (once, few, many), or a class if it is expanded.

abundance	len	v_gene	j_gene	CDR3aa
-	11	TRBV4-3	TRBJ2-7	ASSQNLYVEQY
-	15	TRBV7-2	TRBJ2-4	ASSLAPTGSAKNIQY
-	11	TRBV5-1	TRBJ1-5	ASSLVAGQPQH
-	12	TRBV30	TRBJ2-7	AWSVLGGGWEQY
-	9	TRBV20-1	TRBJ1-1	SAGGRTEAF
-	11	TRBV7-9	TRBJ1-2	ASSMTAIYGYT
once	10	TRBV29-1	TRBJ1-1	SVDKRNTEAF
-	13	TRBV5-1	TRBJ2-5	ASSSGQATQETQY
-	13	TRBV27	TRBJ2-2	ASSLGIPNTGELF
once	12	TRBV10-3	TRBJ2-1	AIARGQEYNEQF
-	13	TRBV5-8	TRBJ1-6	ASRGRAAFNSPLH
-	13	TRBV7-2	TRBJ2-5	ASSLAGAGQETQY
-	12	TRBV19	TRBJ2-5	ASTGTGGIETQY
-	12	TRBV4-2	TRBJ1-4	ASSQDLQGEKLF
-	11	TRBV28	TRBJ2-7	ASIPRSSYEQY
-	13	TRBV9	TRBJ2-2	ASSVGAVRSGELF
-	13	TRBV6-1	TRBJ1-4	ASKKTGPTNEKLF
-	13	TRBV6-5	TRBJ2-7	ASSYDAGGAYEQY
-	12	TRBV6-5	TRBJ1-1	ASRPDRGRVSAF
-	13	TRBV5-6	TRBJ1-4	ASSLAGEYGEKLF
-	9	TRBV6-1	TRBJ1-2	ASSTGYGYT
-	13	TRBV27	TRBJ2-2	ASRRGRASGGELF
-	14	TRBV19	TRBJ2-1	ASSQLAGFGYNEQF
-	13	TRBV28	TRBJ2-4	ASSLSTGGGYIQY
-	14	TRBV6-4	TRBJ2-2	ASSEEKTGVTGELF
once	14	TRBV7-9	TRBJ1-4	ASSSKTGKGSKKLF
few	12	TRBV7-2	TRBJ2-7	ASSLGGAVYEQY
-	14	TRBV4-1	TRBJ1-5	ASSPTAVVMNQPQH
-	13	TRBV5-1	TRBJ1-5	ASSPSPEGNQPQH
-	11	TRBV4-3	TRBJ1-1	ASSQWGDTEAF
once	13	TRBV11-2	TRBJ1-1	ASSLVTGVNTEAF
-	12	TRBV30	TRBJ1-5	AWSDGQGGQPQH
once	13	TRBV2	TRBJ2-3	ASTRQGLSTDTQY
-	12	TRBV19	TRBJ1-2	ASMSDRGSYGYT
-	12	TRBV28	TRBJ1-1	ASSRRGSRGEAF
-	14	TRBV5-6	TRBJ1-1	ASSFPGGLPNTEAF
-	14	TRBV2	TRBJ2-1	ASRLQTGGAGNEQF
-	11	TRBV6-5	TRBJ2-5	ASRGQSQETQY
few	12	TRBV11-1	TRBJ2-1	ASSRGFGQGEEF
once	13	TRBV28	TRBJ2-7	ASRPQGSFSYEQY
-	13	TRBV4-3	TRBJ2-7	ASSQDLANSYEQY
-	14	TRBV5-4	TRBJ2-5	ASSLGFSGDQETQY
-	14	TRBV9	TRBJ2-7	ASSVAYRGSAYEQY
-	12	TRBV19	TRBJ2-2	ASSIAWSTGELF
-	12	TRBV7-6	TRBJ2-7	ASSLLGGSYEQY
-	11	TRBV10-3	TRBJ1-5	AISENRAQPQH
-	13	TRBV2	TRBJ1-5	ASSEQVQGNQPQH
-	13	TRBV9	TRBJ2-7	ASSVAMTGPYEQY
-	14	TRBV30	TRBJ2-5	AWSVLTGYDQETQY
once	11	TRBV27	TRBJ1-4	ASKGGVAEKLF
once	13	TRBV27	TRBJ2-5	ASSTSGGALETQY
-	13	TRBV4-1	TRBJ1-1	ASSQGPGQNTEAF
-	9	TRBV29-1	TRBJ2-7	SVEENYEQY
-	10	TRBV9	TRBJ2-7	ASSERQGEQY
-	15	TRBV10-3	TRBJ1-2	AISDTGTGSRDYGYT
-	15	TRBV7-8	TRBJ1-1	ASSLGMGGAINTEAF
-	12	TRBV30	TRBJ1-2	AWSGDRAFGGYT
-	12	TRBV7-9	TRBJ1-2	ASSLAVRVYGYT